The 25 T cell receptor beta chains in this list originate from one sample, sequenced in a study of regulatory dendritic cells for organ transplantation. No antigen is known for these receptors. Sorted subsets were CFSE-labeled and cultured four to five days with allogeneic dendritic cells. Clones were sequenced by immunoSEQ multiplex PCR, and TCRdb holds only the in-frame ones, with some missing. The sample carries fewer than 8,500 clones, roughly 67% recorded once. The sequenced sample was memory CD4+ T cells from blood cultured with dendritic cells. As for subset: CD45RO+ memory T cells. The receptors derive from a human donor in good health.

V is TRBV19 and J is TRBJ2-5; possibly TRBD1 for D (5 bases). V shed 8 bases and J shed 1 base, with 11 bases lying between them. The CDR3 has 13 residues. The germline CDR1 and CDR2 sequences are LNHDA and SQIVND (reference sequence). As DNA, the CDR3 is TGTGCCAGTGCCGACAGATCCCAAGAGACCCAGTACTTC. Its translation is CASADRSQETQYF.

The V gene is TRBV5-1, the J gene TRBJ2-5, with TRBD2 matching 11 bases. Germline CDR1 is SGHRS and CDR2 is YFSETQ. The CDR3 runs to 17 residues. Unmatched junction bases numbered 5, after V lost 0 bases and J lost 1 base. CDR3 residues: CASSLALLAGVQETQYF. In nucleotides, the CDR3 is TGCGCCAGCAGCTTGGCCTTACTAGCGGGGGTCCAAGAGACCCAGTACTTC.

This clone was recorded only once. This chain's CDR3 is CASSAQGGFGRNTEAFF. In nucleotides, the CDR3 is TGTGCCAGCAGTGCGCAGGGAGGATTCGGTAGGAACACTGAAGCTTTCTTT. This rearrangement joins TRBV7-2 to TRBJ1-1, with a tentative D call TRBD1 (5 bases). The CDR3 has 17 amino acids. The germline V and J ends were trimmed by 6 bases and 1 base, with 21 bases remaining between them. CDR1 SGHTA and CDR2 FQGNSA come from the germline V gene. Looking up the rest from reference TRBV7-2 and TRBJ1-1 gives the full variable domain: GAGVSQSPSNKVTEKGKDVELRCDPISGHTALYWYRQSLGQGLEFLIYFQGNSAPDKSGLPSDRFSAERTGGSVSTLTIQRTQQEDSAVYLCASSAQGGFGRNTEAFFGQGTRLTVV.

This chain uses TRBV5-4 with TRBJ1-6, with TRBD1 as a possible D gene (6 bases). The germline CDR1 and CDR2 sequences are SGHNT and YYREEE (reference sequence). With 1 base removed from V and 8 bases from J, the gap between germline ends came to 13 bases. The CDR3 consists of 15 residues. CDR3 DNA sequence: TGTGCCAGCAGCTTGAGACAGGAGGTCTATTCACCCCTCCACTTT. Its translation is CASSLRQEVYSPLHF. The full variable domain, in which reference TRBV5-4 and TRBJ1-6 provide the parts outside the CDR3, is ETGVTQSPTHLIKTRGQQVTLRCSSQSGHNTVSWYQQALGQGPQFIFQYYREEENGRGNFPPRFSGLQFPNYSSELNVNALELDDSALYLCASSLRQEVYSPLHFGNGTRLTVT.

This clone appeared a few times. The sample carries other DNA sequences with the same CDR3. The CDR3 loop reads CASSLVAATNEKLFF. As DNA, the CDR3 is TGCGCCAGCAGCTTGGTGGCAGCAACTAATGAAAAACTGTTTTTT. The genes are TRBV5-1 and TRBJ1-4, with unresolved D. Germline values: CDR1 SGHRS, CDR2 YFSETQ. The germline V and J ends were trimmed by 0 bases and 0 bases, with 6 bases remaining between them. The CDR3 spans 15 residues.

The rearrangement uses TRBV9 and TRBJ1-1; D is unresolved. The CDR3 runs 14 residues. The germline gives CDR1 SGDLS, CDR2 YYNGEE. V lost 2 bases, J lost 1 base, and 9 bases lay in between. DNA of the CDR3: TGTGCCAGCAGCGTTGAAGGAGGGAACACTGAAGCTTTCTTT. This encodes CASSVEGGNTEAFF. The whole variable domain, remainder taken from reference TRBV9 and TRBJ1-1, is DSGVTQTPKHLITATGQRVTLRCSPRSGDLSVYWYQQSLDQGLQFLIQYYNGEERAKGNILERFSAQQFPDLHSELNLSSLELGDSALYFCASSVEGGNTEAFFGQGTRLTVV.

The chain employs TRBV5-1 and TRBJ1-6; D ambiguous. Germline values: CDR1 SGHRS, CDR2 YFSETQ. Trimming shortened V by 0 bases and J by 9 bases, and 16 bases separated the two germline ends. The CDR3 has 16 amino acids. The CDR3, as DNA: TGCGCCAGCAGCTTGGAGCGGGAGGTGGGAGGTTCACCCCTCCACTTT. Its translation: CASSLEREVGGSPLHF. The whole variable domain, remainder taken from reference TRBV5-1 and TRBJ1-6, is KAGVTQTPRYLIKTRGQQVTLSCSPISGHRSVSWYQQTPGQGLQFLFEYFSETQRNKGNFPGRFSGRQFSNSRSEMNVSTLELGDSALYLCASSLEREVGGSPLHFGNGTRLTVT.

The chain links TRBV7-2 to TRBJ2-5; 7 bases agree with TRBD1. After removal of 2 bases from V and 1 base from J, the junction contained 1 base not matched to a gene. The germline CDR1 and CDR2 sequences are SGHTA and FQGNSA. The CDR3 extends over 14 amino acids. The CDR3 loop is CASSLRTGQETQYF. Here the CDR3 DNA reads TGTGCCAGCAGCTTACGGACAGGCCAAGAGACCCAGTACTTC.

J is TRBJ1-1 and V is TRBV18, with TRBD1 identical over 8 bases. V lost 6 bases and J lost 5; bases outside the gene matches: 8. From germline, CDR1 is KGHSH and CDR2 LQKENI. The CDR3 has 14 amino acids. Written as DNA, the CDR3 is TGTGCCAGCTCTTCCGACAGGGGAGTTACTGAAGCTTTCTTT. As protein: CASSSDRGVTEAFF.

The chain carries TRBV18 and TRBJ1-1; 9 positions agree with TRBD1. With V trimmed by 6 bases and J by 7 bases, 12 bases remained unmatched. The CDR3 is made up of 15 amino acids. The germline V gene encodes CDR1 KGHSH and CDR2 LQKENI. The CDR3 coding sequence is TGTGCCAGCTCCCCTAGTCAACAGGGGGCTGTTGAAGCTTTCTTT. It codes for CASSPSQQGAVEAFF. Full variable domain (outside the CDR3, taken from reference TRBV18 and TRBJ1-1): NAGVMQNPRHLVRRRGQEARLRCSPMKGHSHVYWYRQLPEEGLKFMVYLQKENIIDESGMPKERFSAEFPKEGPSILRIQQVVRGDSAAYFCASSPSQQGAVEAFFGQGTRLTVV.

The genes are TRBV27 and TRBJ1-2, with D perhaps TRBD1 (6 bases). Germline V lookup: CDR1 MNHEY, CDR2 SMNVEV (reference sequence). The CDR3 extends over 13 amino acids. V was shortened by 3 bases and J by 3 bases, with 8 bases between the two germline ends. DNA of the CDR3: TGTGCCAGCAGTTTGGACAGCTACTATGGCTACACCTTC. This translates into CASSLDSYYGYTF.

This clone was seen once. The chain has TRBV6-4 and TRBJ2-3; possibly TRBD1 for D (7 bases). This CDR3 region has 17 residues. V was shortened by 0 bases and J by 6 bases, with 19 bases between the two germline ends. CDR1 and CDR2 (germline): MRHNA, SNTAGT. The CDR3 here is CASSDSPSTGRLDTQYF. Here the CDR3 DNA reads TGTGCCAGCAGTGACTCCCCATCGACAGGGAGGTTGGATACGCAGTATTTT.

This clone has more than one count but fewer than ten. V is TRBV10-3 and J is TRBJ2-1; maybe TRBD2 (5 bases). There are 15 residues in the CDR3. Trimming took off 9 bases at V and 0 bases at J, with 15 bases between the two ends. CDR1 is ENHRY, CDR2 SYGVKD, per germline. The CDR3, as DNA: TGTGCCATGGGATCGGGGATCTCCTCCTACAATGAGCAGTTCTTC. Translated, it gives CAMGSGISSYNEQFF.

This chain links TRBV6-1 with TRBJ1-1; the D gene is possibly TRBD1 (6 bases). CDR1 and CDR2 from the germline V gene are MNHNS and SASEGT. The CDR3 loop spans 14 amino acids. V dropped 4 bases and J dropped 1 base, with 10 bases sitting between them. The CDR3 here is CASSVNRANTEAFF. The CDR3 coding sequence is TGTGCCAGCAGTGTGAACAGGGCGAACACTGAAGCTTTCTTT.

About this clone itself: The same CDR3 arises from other DNA sequences in this sample as well. V is TRBV5-4 and J is TRBJ2-4; D is unresolved. CDR1 is SGHNT and CDR2 is YYREEE in the germline V gene (reference sequence). This CDR3 is built from 14 residues. V was trimmed by 4 bases and J by 6 bases, leaving 14 bases between them. CDR3 sequence reads: CASSLRPRGNIQYF. CDR3 bases: TGTGCCAGCAGCCTACGGCCCCGCGGAAACATTCAGTACTTC.

J is TRBJ1-2 and V is TRBV6-6; a weak D match, TRBD1 (6 bases). With 2 bases removed from V and 7 bases from J, the gap between germline ends came to 11 bases. Looked up from germline, CDR1 is MNHNY and CDR2 is SVGAGI (reference sequence). The CDR3 spans 13 residues. The CDR3 bases are TGTGCCAGCAGTTACGCAGGGGAGTCTGGCTACACCTTC. Protein: CASSYAGESGYTF.

This sequence joins TRBV4-2 and TRBJ2-3, with D perhaps matching TRBD1 (5 bases). The CDR3 consists of 14 residues. V was clipped by 5 bases and J by 2 bases, with 11 bases between them. Per germline, CDR1 LGHNA and CDR2 YNFKEQ. CDR3 nucleotide sequence: TGTGCCAGCAGCTTAGGGGCGGACACAGATACGCAGTATTTT. Encoded protein: CASSLGADTDTQYF.

This chain uses TRBV5-1 with TRBJ1-2, with a tentative D call TRBD1 (6 bases). The germline V and J ends were trimmed by 0 bases and 2 bases, with 11 bases remaining between them. The germline CDR1 and CDR2 sequences are SGHRS and YFSETQ. This CDR3 is 15 amino acids long. Here the CDR3 reads CASSLASTGNYGYTF. In DNA, the CDR3 is TGCGCCAGCAGCTTGGCCTCCACAGGGAACTATGGCTACACCTTC.

The CDR3 here is CASSDSVTAQCYSNQPQHF. As DNA, the CDR3 is TGTGCCAGCAGTGACTCTGTAACAGCCCAATGTTATAGCAATCAGCCCCAGCATTTT. The gene calls are TRBV6-4 and TRBJ1-5; D is unresolved. CDR1 is MRHNA, CDR2 SNTAGT, per germline. The CDR3 loop spans 19 amino acids. V gave up 0 bases and J gave up 0 bases, with 18 bases separating them.

The chain employs TRBV6-4 and TRBJ1-1, with D possibly matching TRBD1 (6 bases). Deletions cut 3 bases from V and 1 base from J, with 9 bases between. This CDR3 contains 14 residues. Germline-derived CDR1 and CDR2 are MRHNA and SNTAGT. The CDR3 DNA sequence: TGTGCCAGCAGTGAGCAACAGGGGAACACTGAAGCTTTCTTT. It yields the protein CASSEQQGNTEAFF.

In its sample, this clone was seen a few times. V gene TRBV11-2 combines with J gene TRBJ2-7; D is uncertain. V shed 1 base and J shed 2 bases, with 12 bases lying between them. The CDR3 has 15 residues. CDR1 is SGHAT, CDR2 FQNNGV, per germline. The DNA of the CDR3 is TGTGCCAGCAGCTTAGCTCCCGGGTACCCCTACGAGCAGTACTTC. This gives the protein CASSLAPGYPYEQYF.

CDR3 nucleotides: TGTGCCAGTCATCCTAGACGCCTTGGGGAAAAACTGTTTTTT. It is translated as CASHPRRLGEKLFF. The J gene is TRBJ1-4, the V gene TRBV28; the D is unclear. The CDR3 has 14 amino acids. The germline V gene has CDR1 MDHEN and CDR2 SYDVKM. Trimming stripped 9 bases from V and 8 bases from J, with 19 bases between.

The chain has TRBV5-4 and TRBJ2-1, with D uncertain. V was shortened by 2 bases and J by 4 bases, with 16 bases between the two germline ends. The CDR3 runs to 16 residues. Germline V gene data show CDR1 as SGHNT and CDR2 as YYREEE (reference sequence). The CDR3 DNA follows: TGTGCCAGCAGCTTTGACAAGCAAACGGATTACAATGAGCAGTTCTTC. Amino acid sequence: CASSFDKQTDYNEQFF.

The rearrangement links TRBV19 to TRBJ1-2, with 7 bases identical to TRBD1. Germline CDR1 LNHDA, CDR2 SQIVND (reference sequence). The CDR3 is made up of 15 amino acids. Trimming cost V 2 bases and J 3 bases; bases outside gene matches: 6. In nucleotides, the CDR3 is TGTGCCAGTAGTATATTCGGACAGGAATACTATGGCTACACCTTC. It translates to CASSIFGQEYYGYTF.

The rearrangement uses TRBV18 and TRBJ1-3; D perhaps matches TRBD1 (6 bases). Germline loops: CDR1 KGHSH, CDR2 LQKENI. The CDR3 is 15 amino acids. V dropped 4 bases and J dropped 1 base, with 11 bases sitting between them. The DNA for the CDR3 is TGTGCCAGCTCACTTACCGGGACATCTGGAAACACCATATATTTT. Translated: CASSLTGTSGNTIYF.